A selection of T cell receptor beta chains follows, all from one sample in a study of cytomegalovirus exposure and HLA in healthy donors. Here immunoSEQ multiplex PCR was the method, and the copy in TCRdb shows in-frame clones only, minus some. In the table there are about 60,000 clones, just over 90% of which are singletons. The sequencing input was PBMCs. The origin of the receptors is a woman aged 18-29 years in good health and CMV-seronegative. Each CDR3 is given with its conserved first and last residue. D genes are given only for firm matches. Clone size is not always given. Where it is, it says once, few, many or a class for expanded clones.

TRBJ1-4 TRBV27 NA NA CASSLSGRANEKLFF TGTGCCAGCAGTTTATCCGGCAGGGCTAATGAAAAACTGTTTTTT
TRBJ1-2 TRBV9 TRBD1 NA CASRRPQGGDFSGYTF TGTGCCAGCAGGAGGCCCCAGGGGGGAGATTTCTCTGGCTACACCTTC
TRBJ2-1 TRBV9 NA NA CASSVLANEQFF TGTGCCAGCAGCGTACTTGCGAATGAGCAGTTCTTC
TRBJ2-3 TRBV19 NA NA CASSGLGGTDTQYF TGTGCCAGTAGTGGACTTGGGGGGACAGATACGCAGTATTTT
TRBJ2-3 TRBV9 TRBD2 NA CASSVGTSGVTDTQYF TGTGCCAGCAGCGTCGGGACTAGCGGCGTCACAGATACGCAGTATTTT
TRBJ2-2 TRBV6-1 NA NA CASGGSPNTGELFF TGTGCCAGCGGGGGGTCCCCGAACACCGGGGAGCTGTTTTTT
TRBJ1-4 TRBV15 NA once CATSFSRTDEKLFF TGTGCCACCAGCTTCTCCCGGACAGACGAAAAACTGTTTTTT
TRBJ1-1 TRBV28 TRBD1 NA CASSLSTGTEDMNTEAFF TGTGCCAGCAGTTTATCGACCGGGACAGAAGATATGAACACTGAAGCTTTCTTT
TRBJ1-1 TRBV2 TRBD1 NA CASSPWTGGGTEAFF TGTGCCAGCAGCCCTTGGACAGGGGGGGGAACTGAAGCTTTCTTT
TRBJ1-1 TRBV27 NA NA CASSPRGAWETEAFF TGTGCCAGCAGTCCCAGGGGCGCTTGGGAAACTGAAGCTTTCTTT
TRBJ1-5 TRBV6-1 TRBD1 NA CASSPQDRGHQPQHF TGTGCCAGCAGTCCACAGGACAGGGGGCATCAGCCCCAGCATTTT
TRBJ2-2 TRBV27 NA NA CASSLSTGGELFF TGTGCCAGCAGTTTATCGACTGGCGGGGAGCTGTTTTTT
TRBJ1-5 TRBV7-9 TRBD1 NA CASSRSGDRGNQPQHF TGTGCCAGCAGCCGAAGCGGGGACAGGGGCAATCAGCCCCAGCATTTT
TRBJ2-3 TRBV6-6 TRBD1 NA CASSYSPGQGRDTQYF TGTGCCAGCAGTTACTCCCCGGGACAGGGGAGAGATACGCAGTATTTT
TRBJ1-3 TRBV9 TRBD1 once CASSPLSTGPGNTIYF TGTGCCAGCAGCCCACTTTCGACAGGGCCTGGAAACACCATATATTTT
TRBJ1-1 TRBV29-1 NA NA CSVETQVREAFF TGCAGCGTTGAAACGCAGGTCCGGGAAGCTTTCTTT
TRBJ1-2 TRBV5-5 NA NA CASRRGIYGYTF TGTGCCAGCCGCCGGGGAATTTATGGCTACACCTTC
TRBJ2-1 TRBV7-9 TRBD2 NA CASSLVSGGGEQFF TGTGCCAGCAGCTTAGTTTCGGGAGGCGGTGAGCAGTTCTTC
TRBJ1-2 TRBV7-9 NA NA CASSYVPGANYGYTF TGTGCCAGCAGCTATGTTCCAGGGGCAAACTATGGCTACACCTTC
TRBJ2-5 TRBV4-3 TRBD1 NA CASSQTLAGGGETQYF TGCGCCAGCAGCCAGACCTTGGCAGGGGGCGGAGAGACCCAGTACTTC
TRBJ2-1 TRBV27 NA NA CASSPLSRGRGNEQFF TGTGCCAGCAGCCCCCTTTCGCGGGGGCGGGGCAATGAGCAGTTCTTC
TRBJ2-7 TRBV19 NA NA CASSAGDSYEQYF TGTGCCAGTAGTGCCGGGGACTCCTACGAGCAGTACTTC
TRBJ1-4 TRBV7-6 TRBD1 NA CASSSNHGQGANEKLFF TGTGCCAGCAGCTCGAACCACGGGCAGGGGGCAAATGAAAAACTGTTTTTT
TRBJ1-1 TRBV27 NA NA CASSLSEGVGRENTEAFF TGTGCCAGCAGTTTATCGGAAGGAGTCGGAAGAGAGAACACTGAAGCTTTCTTT
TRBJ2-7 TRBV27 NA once CASSQRGGEQYF TGTGCCAGCAGCCAGAGAGGGGGCGAGCAGTACTTC
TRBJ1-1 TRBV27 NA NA CASSLVGGISTEAFF TGTGCCAGCAGCCTTGTTGGAGGGATTAGCACTGAAGCTTTCTTT
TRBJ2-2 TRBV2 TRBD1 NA CASTTDRVETGELFF TGTGCCAGCACTACGGACAGGGTGGAGACCGGGGAGCTGTTTTTT
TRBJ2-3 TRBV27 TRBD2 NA CASSLTLHGSGLAGGGAQYF TGTGCCAGCAGTCTCACCCTGCATGGTTCGGGACTAGCGGGAGGGGGGGCGCAGTATTTT
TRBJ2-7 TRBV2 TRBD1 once CASSEATSTGGRGPYEQYF TGTGCCAGCAGTGAAGCGACTTCCACAGGGGGCCGAGGTCCCTACGAGCAGTACTTC
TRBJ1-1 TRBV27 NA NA CASRSVQNQGAFF TGTGCCAGCCGCTCGGTACAGAACCAAGGTGCTTTCTTT
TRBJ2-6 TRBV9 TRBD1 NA CASSPRDRFLSGANVLTF TGTGCCAGCAGCCCCCGGGACAGGTTCCTCTCTGGGGCCAACGTCCTGACTTTC
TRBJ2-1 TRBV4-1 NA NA CASSQLANPAGNEQFF TGCGCCAGCAGCCAGTTAGCCAACCCCGCGGGGAATGAGCAGTTCTTC
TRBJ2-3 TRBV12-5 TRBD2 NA CASGLPSGRADTQYF TGTGCTAGTGGTTTGCCTAGCGGGAGGGCAGATACGCAGTATTTT
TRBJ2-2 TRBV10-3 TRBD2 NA CAILAGGLTGELFF TGTGCCATCTTAGCGGGAGGACTCACCGGGGAGCTGTTTTTT
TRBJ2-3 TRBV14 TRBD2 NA CASSLRGGGADTQYF TGTGCCAGCAGCCTCCGAGGCGGGGGAGCAGATACGCAGTATTTT
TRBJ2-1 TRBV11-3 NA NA CASSLEIRNEQFF TGTGCCAGCAGCTTAGAAATCAGGAATGAGCAGTTCTTC
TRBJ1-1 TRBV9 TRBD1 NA CASSATTGTEAFF TGTGCCAGCAGCGCCACGACAGGGACTGAAGCTTTCTTT
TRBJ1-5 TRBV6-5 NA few CASSYSYTGGEPQHF TGTGCCAGCAGTTACTCGTATACGGGGGGAGAGCCCCAGCATTTT
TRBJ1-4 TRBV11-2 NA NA CASSLDPQNEKLFF TGTGCCAGCAGCTTAGATCCCCAAAATGAAAAACTGTTTTTT
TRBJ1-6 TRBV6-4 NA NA CASSDSYGNSPLHF TGTGCCAGCAGTGACTCCTACGGGAATTCACCCCTCCACTTT
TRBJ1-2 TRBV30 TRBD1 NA CALDRGNYGYTF TGTGCCCTGGACAGGGGGAACTATGGCTACACCTTC
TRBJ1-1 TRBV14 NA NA CASSQGINTEAFF TGTGCCAGCAGTCAGGGGATCAACACTGAAGCTTTCTTT
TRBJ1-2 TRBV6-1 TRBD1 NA CASSEAWTGTHGYTF TGTGCCAGCAGTGAAGCATGGACAGGGACCCATGGCTACACCTTC
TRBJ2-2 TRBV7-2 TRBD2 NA CASKAGGPGTGELFF TGTGCCAGTAAAGCGGGAGGGCCGGGCACCGGGGAGCTGTTTTTT
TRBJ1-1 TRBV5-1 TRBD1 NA CASSMLETGIGWDTEAFF TGCGCCAGCAGCATGTTGGAGACAGGGATTGGATGGGACACTGAAGCTTTCTTT
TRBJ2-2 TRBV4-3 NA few CASSQEEGLTGELFF TGCGCCAGCAGCCAAGAGGAGGGTCTTACCGGGGAGCTGTTTTTT
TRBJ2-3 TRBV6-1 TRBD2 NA CASRGLAGVGSAQYF TGTGCCAGCAGGGGACTAGCGGGAGTTGGTTCTGCGCAGTATTTT
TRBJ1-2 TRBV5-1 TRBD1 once CASSLGRGGGGYTF TGCGCCAGCAGCTTGGGTCGAGGGGGCGGTGGCTACACCTTC
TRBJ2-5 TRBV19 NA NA CASSPRTTKETQYF TGTGCCAGTAGTCCCCGGACTACCAAAGAGACCCAGTACTTC
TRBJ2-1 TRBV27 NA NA CASSFTGGGYNEQFF TGTGCCAGCAGTTTCACAGGGGGGGGTTACAATGAGCAGTTCTTC
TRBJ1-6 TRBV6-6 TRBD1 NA CASKPGQEYSPLHF TGTGCCTCCAAACCGGGACAGGAGTACTCACCCCTCCACTTT
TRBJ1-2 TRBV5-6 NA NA CASSFLTENYGYTF TGTGCCAGCAGCTTTCTGACAGAGAACTATGGCTACACCTTC
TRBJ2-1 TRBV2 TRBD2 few CASWASGVSSYNEQFF TGTGCCAGCTGGGCTAGCGGGGTTAGCTCCTACAATGAGCAGTTCTTC
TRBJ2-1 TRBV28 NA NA CASSSGLSVFFF TGTGCCAGCAGTTCCGGACTATCCGTTTTTTTCTTC
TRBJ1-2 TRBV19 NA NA CASRAIGSYGYTF TGTGCCAGTAGGGCTATTGGGAGCTATGGCTACACCTTC
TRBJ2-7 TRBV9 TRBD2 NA CASSVAASGPYEQYF TGTGCCAGCAGCGTAGCGGCTAGCGGTCCCTACGAGCAGTACTTC
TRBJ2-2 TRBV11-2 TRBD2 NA CASRTSGNTGELFF TGTGCCAGCAGGACTAGCGGAAACACCGGGGAGCTGTTTTTT
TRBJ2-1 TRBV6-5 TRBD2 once CASTRPGGSLNEQFF TGTGCCAGCACCCGCCCGGGGGGGAGTCTTAATGAGCAGTTCTTC